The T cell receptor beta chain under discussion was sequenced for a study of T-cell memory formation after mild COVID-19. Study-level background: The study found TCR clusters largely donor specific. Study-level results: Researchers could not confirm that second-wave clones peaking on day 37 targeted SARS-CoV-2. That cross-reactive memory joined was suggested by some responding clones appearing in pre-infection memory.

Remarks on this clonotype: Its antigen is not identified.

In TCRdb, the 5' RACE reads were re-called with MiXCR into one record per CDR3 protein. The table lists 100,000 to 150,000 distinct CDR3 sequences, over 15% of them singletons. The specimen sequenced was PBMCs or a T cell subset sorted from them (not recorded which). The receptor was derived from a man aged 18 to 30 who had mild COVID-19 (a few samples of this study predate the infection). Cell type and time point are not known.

CDR3 coding DNA: TGTGCCTGGAAGTCGTCCGCAGATACGCAGTATTTT. Protein: CAWKSSADTQYF. This chain connects TRBV30 to TRBJ2-3, with no clear D. CDR3 length: 12 amino acids. Trimming pared 4 bases from V and 4 bases from J, leaving 9 bases between. Germline CDR1 reads GTSNPN; CDR2 reads SVGIG (reference sequence).